This T cell receptor (beta chain) was observed in a study of blood T cell repertoires in COVID-19. Assay: immunoSEQ multiplex PCR; the TCRdb copy retains only in-frame clones and omits some. The sample yields 80,000 to 100,000 clones, around 87% seen once. There are a few counts of this clone. The sequence derives from a human donor in a cohort sampled during active COVID-19. The sample comprised peripheral blood.

CDR3 sequence (DNA): TGTGCCAGCAGCGCCGGGTCGGGCTCCTACGAGCAGTACTTC. Amino acids: CASSAGSGSYEQYF. This chain joins TRBV9 and TRBJ2-7; D unclear. This CDR3 is 14 amino acids long. V was cut by 3 bases and J by 0 bases, with 10 bases left in between. Germline lookup yields CDR1 SGDLS and CDR2 YYNGEE.